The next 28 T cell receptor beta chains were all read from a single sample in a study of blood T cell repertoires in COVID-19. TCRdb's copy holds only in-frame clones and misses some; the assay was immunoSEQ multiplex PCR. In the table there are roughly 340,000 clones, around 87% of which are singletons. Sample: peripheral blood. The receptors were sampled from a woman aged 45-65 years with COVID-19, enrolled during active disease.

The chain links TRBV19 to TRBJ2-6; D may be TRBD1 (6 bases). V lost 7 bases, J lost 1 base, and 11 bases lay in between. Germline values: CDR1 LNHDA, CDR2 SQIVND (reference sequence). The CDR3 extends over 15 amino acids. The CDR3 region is CASTKQGSGANVLTF. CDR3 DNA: TGTGCCAGTACTAAACAGGGTTCTGGGGCCAACGTCCTGACTTTC.

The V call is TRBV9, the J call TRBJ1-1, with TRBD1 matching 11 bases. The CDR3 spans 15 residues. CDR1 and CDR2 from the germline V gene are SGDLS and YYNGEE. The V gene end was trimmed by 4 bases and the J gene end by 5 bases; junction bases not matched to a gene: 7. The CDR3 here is CASSTRDRGETEAFF. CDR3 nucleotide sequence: TGTGCCAGCAGCACACGGGACAGGGGGGAAACTGAAGCTTTCTTT.

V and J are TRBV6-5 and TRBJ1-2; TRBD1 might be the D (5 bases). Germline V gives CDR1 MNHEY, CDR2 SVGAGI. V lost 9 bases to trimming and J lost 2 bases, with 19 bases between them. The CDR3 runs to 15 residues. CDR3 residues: CASIGVRGGNYGYTF. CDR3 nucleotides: TGTGCCAGTATCGGAGTGCGGGGCGGCAACTATGGCTACACCTTC.

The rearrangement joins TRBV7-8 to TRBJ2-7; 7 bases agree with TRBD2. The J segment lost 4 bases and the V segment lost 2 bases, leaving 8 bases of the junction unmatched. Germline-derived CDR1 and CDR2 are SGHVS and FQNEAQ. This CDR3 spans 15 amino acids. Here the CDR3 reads CASSLTREVFYEQYF. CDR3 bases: TGTGCCAGCAGCTTAACCCGGGAGGTGTTTTACGAGCAGTACTTC.

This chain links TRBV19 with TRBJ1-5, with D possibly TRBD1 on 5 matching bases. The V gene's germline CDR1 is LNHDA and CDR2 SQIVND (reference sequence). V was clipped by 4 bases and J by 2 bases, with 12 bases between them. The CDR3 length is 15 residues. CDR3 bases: TGTGCCAGTAGTACCAGCAGGGTGGGCAATCAGCCCCAGCATTTT. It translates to CASSTSRVGNQPQHF.

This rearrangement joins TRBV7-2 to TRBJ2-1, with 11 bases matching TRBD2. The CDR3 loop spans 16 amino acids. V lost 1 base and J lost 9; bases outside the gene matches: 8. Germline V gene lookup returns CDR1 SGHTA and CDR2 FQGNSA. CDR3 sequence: CASSLVLAGVVAEQFF. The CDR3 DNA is TGTGCCAGCAGCTTAGTACTAGCGGGAGTCGTGGCTGAGCAGTTCTTC.

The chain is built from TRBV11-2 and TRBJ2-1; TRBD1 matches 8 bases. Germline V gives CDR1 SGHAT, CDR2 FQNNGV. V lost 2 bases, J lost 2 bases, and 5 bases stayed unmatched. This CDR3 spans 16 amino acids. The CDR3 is CASSLTGGKAYNEQFF. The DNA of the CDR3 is TGTGCCAGCAGCTTAACAGGGGGTAAGGCCTACAATGAGCAGTTCTTC.

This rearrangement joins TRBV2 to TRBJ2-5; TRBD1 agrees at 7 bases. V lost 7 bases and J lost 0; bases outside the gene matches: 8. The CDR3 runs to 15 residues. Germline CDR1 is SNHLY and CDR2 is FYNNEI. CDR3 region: CASIKNRGYQETQYF. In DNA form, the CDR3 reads TGTGCCAGCATAAAAAACAGGGGTTACCAAGAGACCCAGTACTTC. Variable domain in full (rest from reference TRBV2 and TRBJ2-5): EPEVTQTPSHQVTQMGQEVILRCVPISNHLYFYWYRQILGQKVEFLVSFYNNEISEKSEIFDDQFSVERPDGSNFTLKIRSTKLEDSAMYFCASIKNRGYQETQYFGPGTRLLVL.

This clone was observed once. The CDR3 is CASSAVQGTDTQYF. CDR3 coding DNA: TGTGCCAGCAGCGCTGTACAGGGCACAGATACGCAGTATTTT. The chain carries TRBV9 and TRBJ2-3; a weak D match, TRBD1 (5 bases). The CDR3 is 14 amino acids. Trimming pared 3 bases from V and 1 base from J, leaving 9 bases between. Germline CDR1 and CDR2: SGDLS and YYNGEE.

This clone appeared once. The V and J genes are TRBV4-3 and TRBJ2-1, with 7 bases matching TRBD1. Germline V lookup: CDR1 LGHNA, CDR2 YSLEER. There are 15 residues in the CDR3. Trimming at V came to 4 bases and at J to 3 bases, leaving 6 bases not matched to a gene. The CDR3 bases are TGCGCCAGCAGCCCTCCCGGGACAGACTACAATGAGCAGTTCTTC. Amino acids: CASSPPGTDYNEQFF.

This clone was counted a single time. The DNA of the CDR3 is TGTGCCAGCAGTTATTCGGGGGGACCCTATGGCTACACCTTC. Translated, it gives CASSYSGGPYGYTF. This chain links TRBV6-5 with TRBJ1-2, with D possibly being TRBD1 (5 bases). The germline V and J ends were trimmed by 3 bases and 4 bases, with 12 bases remaining between them. CDR3 size: 14 residues. CDR1 MNHEY and CDR2 SVGAGI come from the germline V gene.

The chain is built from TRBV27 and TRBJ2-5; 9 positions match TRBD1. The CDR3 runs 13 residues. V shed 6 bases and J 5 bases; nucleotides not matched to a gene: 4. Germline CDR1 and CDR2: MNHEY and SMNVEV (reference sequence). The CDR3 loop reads CASSRDREETQYF. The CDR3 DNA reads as TGTGCCAGCAGCAGGGACAGGGAGGAGACCCAGTACTTC.

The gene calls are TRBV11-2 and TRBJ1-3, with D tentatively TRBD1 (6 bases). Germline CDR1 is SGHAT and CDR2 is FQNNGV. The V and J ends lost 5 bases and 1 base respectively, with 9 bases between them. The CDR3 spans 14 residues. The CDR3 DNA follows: TGTGCCAGCAGCCCGGGACAATCTGGAAACACCATATATTTT. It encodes CASSPGQSGNTIYF.

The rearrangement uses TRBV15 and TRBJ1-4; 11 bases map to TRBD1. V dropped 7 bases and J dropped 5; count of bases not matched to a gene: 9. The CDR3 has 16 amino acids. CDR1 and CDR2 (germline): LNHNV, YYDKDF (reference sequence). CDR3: CATTRDRGAENEKLFF. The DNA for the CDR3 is TGTGCCACCACCCGGGACAGGGGGGCTGAAAATGAAAAACTGTTTTTT.

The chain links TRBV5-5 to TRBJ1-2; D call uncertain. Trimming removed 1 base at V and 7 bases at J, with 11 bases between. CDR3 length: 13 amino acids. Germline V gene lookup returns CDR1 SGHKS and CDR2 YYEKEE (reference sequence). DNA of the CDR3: TGTGCCAGCAGCTTGAGAGAGGAGGGTGGCTACACCTTC. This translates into CASSLREEGGYTF.

CDR3 in DNA: TGTGCCAGCAGACAGGGACAGAATAATTCACCCCTCCACTTT. It is translated as CASRQGQNNSPLHF. The chain carries TRBV5-4 and TRBJ1-6; 7 bases are shared with TRBD1. In germline, CDR1 is SGHNT, CDR2 YYREEE (reference sequence). J gave up 5 bases and V 5 bases, and 4 bases lay outside the gene matches. This CDR3 has 14 amino acids. The full variable domain, in which reference TRBV5-4 and TRBJ1-6 provide the parts outside the CDR3, is ETGVTQSPTHLIKTRGQQVTLRCSSQSGHNTVSWYQQALGQGPQFIFQYYREEENGRGNFPPRFSGLQFPNYSSELNVNALELDDSALYLCASRQGQNNSPLHFGNGTRLTVT.

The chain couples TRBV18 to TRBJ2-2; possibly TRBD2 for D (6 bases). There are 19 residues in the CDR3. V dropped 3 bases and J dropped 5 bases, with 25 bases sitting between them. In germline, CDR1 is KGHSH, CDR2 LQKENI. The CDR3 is CASSPFIGSRSPSTGELFF. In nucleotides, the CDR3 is TGTGCCAGCTCACCCTTTATCGGGAGTCGCAGCCCGTCAACCGGGGAGCTGTTTTTT.

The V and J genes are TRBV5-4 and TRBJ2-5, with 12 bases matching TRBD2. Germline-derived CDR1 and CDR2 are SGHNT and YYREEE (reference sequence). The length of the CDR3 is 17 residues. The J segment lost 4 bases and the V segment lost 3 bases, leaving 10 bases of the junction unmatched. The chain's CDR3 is CASSSGSGLAGRETQYF. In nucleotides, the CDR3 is TGTGCCAGCAGCTCGGGTTCGGGACTAGCGGGTCGAGAGACCCAGTACTTC.

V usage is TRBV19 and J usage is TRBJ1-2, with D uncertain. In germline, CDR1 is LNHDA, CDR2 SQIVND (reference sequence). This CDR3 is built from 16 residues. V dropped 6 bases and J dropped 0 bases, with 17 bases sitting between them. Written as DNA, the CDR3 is TGTGCCAGTAGCCTATTTGCCCGGGGAACTAACTATGGCTACACCTTC. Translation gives CASSLFARGTNYGYTF. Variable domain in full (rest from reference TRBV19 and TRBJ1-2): DGGITQSPKYLFRKEGQNVTLSCEQNLNHDAMYWYRQDPGQGLRLIYYSQIVNDFQKGDIAEGYSVSREKKESFPLTVTSAQKNPTAFYLCASSLFARGTNYGYTFGSGTRLTVV.

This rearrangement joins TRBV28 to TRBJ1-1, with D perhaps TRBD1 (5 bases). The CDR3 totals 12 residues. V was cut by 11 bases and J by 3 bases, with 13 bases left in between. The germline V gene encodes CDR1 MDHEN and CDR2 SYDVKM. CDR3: CAGSQGDTEAFF. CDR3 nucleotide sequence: TGTGCCGGTTCACAAGGGGACACTGAAGCTTTCTTT.

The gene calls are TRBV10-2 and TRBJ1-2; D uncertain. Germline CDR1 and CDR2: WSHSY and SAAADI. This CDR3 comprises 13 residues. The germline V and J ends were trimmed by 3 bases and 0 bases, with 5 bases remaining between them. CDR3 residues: CASSDVPNYGYTF. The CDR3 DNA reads TGCGCCAGCAGTGACGTTCCTAACTATGGCTACACCTTC.

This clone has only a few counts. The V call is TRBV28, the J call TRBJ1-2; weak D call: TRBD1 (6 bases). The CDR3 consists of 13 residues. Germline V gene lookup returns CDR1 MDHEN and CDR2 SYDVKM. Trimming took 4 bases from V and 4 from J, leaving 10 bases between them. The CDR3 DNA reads TGTGCCAGCAGTTCGCCAGGGGTCTATGGCTACACCTTC. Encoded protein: CASSSPGVYGYTF.

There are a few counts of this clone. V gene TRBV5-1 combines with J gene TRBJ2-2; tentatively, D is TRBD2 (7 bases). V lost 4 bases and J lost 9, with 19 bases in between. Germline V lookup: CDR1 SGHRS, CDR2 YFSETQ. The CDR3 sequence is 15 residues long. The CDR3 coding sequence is TGCGCCAGCAGCCGGGGGGCTAGTGGAGAAAGGGAGCTGTTTTTT. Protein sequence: CASSRGASGERELFF.

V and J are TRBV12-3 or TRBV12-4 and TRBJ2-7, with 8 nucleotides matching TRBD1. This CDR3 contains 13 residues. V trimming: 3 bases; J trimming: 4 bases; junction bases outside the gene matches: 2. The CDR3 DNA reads TGTGCCAGCAGTTTCAGGGGGCGGTACGAGCAGTACTTC. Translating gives CASSFRGRYEQYF.

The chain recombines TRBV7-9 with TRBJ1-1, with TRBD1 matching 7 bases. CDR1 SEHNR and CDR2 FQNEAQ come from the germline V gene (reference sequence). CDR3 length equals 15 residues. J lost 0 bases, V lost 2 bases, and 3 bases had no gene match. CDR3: CASSLLGQMNTEAFF. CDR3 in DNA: TGTGCCAGCAGCTTACTGGGACAGATGAACACTGAAGCTTTCTTT.

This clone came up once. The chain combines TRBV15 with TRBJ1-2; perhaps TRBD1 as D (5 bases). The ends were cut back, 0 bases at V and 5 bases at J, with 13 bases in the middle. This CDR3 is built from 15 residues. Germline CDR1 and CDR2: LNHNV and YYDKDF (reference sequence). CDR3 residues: CATSREAGTGYGYTF. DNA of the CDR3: TGTGCCACCAGCAGAGAGGCGGGGACTGGGTATGGCTACACCTTC.

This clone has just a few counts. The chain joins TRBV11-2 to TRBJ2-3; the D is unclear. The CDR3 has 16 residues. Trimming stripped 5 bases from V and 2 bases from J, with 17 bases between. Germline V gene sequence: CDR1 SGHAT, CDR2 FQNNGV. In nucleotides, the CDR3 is TGTGCCAGCAGCGGAGCCGTGCAAGTTAACACAGATACGCAGTATTTT. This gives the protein CASSGAVQVNTDTQYF.

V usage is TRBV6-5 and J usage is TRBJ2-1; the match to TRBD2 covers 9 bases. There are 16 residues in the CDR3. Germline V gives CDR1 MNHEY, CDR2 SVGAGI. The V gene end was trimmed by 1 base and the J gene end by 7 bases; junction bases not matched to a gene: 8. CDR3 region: CASSYYSGSAVNEQFF. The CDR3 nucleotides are TGTGCCAGCAGTTACTATAGCGGGAGCGCTGTTAATGAGCAGTTCTTC.